The 14 T cell receptor beta chains below all came from one sample that was sequenced in a study of blood T cell repertoires in COVID-19. TCRdb keeps only in-frame clones here, not all; method: immunoSEQ multiplex PCR. The table has about 300,000 clones, 87% seen once; the top ten hold around 2.1%. The sample was peripheral blood. Receptors originate from a man younger than 35 with active or convalescent COVID-19.

The gene calls are TRBV27 and TRBJ2-3, with 7 bases that match TRBD1. The length of the CDR3 is 15 residues. V gave up 5 bases and J gave up 2 bases; unmatched junction bases: 7. CDR1 MNHEY and CDR2 SMNVEV come from the germline V gene (reference sequence). The CDR3 loop reads CASSLWDRPTDTQYF. CDR3 DNA sequence: TGTGCCAGCAGTCTCTGGGACAGACCCACAGATACGCAGTATTTT.

The chain joins TRBV14 to TRBJ1-2, with 8 positions matching TRBD1. The CDR3 is 13 residues long. Trimming removed 4 bases from V and 9 bases from J; junction bases left unmatched: 7. CDR1 is SGHDN, CDR2 FVKESK, per germline. CDR3 sequence (DNA): TGTGCCAGCAGCCCCGACAGGGGAGCGAGCTACACCTTC. It encodes CASSPDRGASYTF.

The chain uses TRBV18 and TRBJ2-7, with 7 bases aligning to TRBD1. J gave up 2 bases and V 3 bases, and 10 bases lay outside the gene matches. The CDR3 is made up of 16 amino acids. Germline V CDR1 and CDR2: KGHSH, LQKENI. CDR3 sequence reads: CASSPGVGTDPYEQYF. The CDR3 DNA is TGTGCCAGCTCACCCGGGGTCGGGACAGACCCCTACGAGCAGTACTTC.

This chain links TRBV6-6 with TRBJ1-2; D is unresolved. This CDR3 spans 12 amino acids. V dropped 2 bases and J dropped 7 bases, with 8 bases sitting between them. Germline-derived CDR1 and CDR2 are MNHNY and SVGAGI (reference sequence). The CDR3 reads CASSYVGGGYTF. The CDR3 region has the DNA TGTGCCAGCAGTTACGTGGGAGGTGGCTACACCTTC.

J is TRBJ2-1 and V is TRBV5-1; 9 bases map to TRBD1. With 4 bases clipped from V and 5 bases from J, the junction kept 7 bases outside the gene matches. Germline V gives CDR1 SGHRS, CDR2 YFSETQ. The CDR3 contains 15 residues. The CDR3: CASSPWTGADNEQFF. CDR3 nucleotide sequence: TGCGCCAGCAGCCCCTGGACAGGGGCGGACAATGAGCAGTTCTTC.

The chain carries TRBV4-1 and TRBJ2-1; 10 positions match TRBD2. V gave up 0 bases and J gave up 8 bases; unmatched junction bases: 7. Germline CDR1 MGHRA, CDR2 YSYEKL. This CDR3 has 16 residues. The CDR3: CASSQEASGSFYEQFF. The CDR3 nucleotides are TGCGCCAGCAGCCAAGAAGCTAGCGGGAGCTTCTATGAGCAGTTCTTC.

The gene calls are TRBV4-2 and TRBJ1-4, with D possibly being TRBD1 (6 bases). Germline V gene data show CDR1 as LGHNA and CDR2 as YNFKEQ. V lost 0 bases and J lost 5, with 16 bases in between. The CDR3 is 17 residues long. As DNA, the CDR3 is TGTGCCAGCAGCCAAGATTATTCGGGGGGCTTAAATGAAAAACTGTTTTTT. Encoded protein: CASSQDYSGGLNEKLFF.

The chain couples TRBV2 to TRBJ2-7, with D tentatively TRBD1 (6 bases). Trimming took off 4 bases at V and 3 bases at J, with 7 bases between the two ends. Germline loops: CDR1 SNHLY, CDR2 FYNNEI. CDR3 length: 12 amino acids. The CDR3 here is CASSGGLYEQYF. As DNA, the CDR3 is TGTGCCAGCAGTGGGGGGCTCTACGAGCAGTACTTC.

This chain links TRBV5-1 with TRBJ2-6; the D is unclear. Germline V gene data show CDR1 as SGHRS and CDR2 as YFSETQ. The V gene lost 0 bases and the J gene lost 0 bases, with 7 bases spanning the gap. CDR3 length: 16 residues. Here the CDR3 reads CASSLAWSSGANVLTF. For the CDR3, the DNA is TGCGCCAGCAGCTTGGCTTGGAGCTCTGGGGCCAACGTCCTGACTTTC.

This clone showed up just a few times. The chain is built from TRBV18 and TRBJ2-3; 8 nucleotides line up with TRBD1. This CDR3 spans 14 amino acids. CDR1 KGHSH and CDR2 LQKENI come from the germline V gene. The V gene end was trimmed by 6 bases and the J gene end by 6 bases; junction bases not matched to a gene: 8. The CDR3 DNA is TGTGCCAGCTCCCCTACCAACAGGGGGGATACGCAGTATTTT. Translated: CASSPTNRGDTQYF.

The chain combines TRBV27 with TRBJ1-2; D unclear. Trimming cost V 3 bases and J 6 bases, with 11 bases left between them. The V gene's germline CDR1 is MNHEY and CDR2 SMNVEV (reference sequence). This CDR3 contains 13 residues. The CDR3 here is CASSFLGGNGYTF. CDR3 DNA: TGTGCCAGCAGTTTTCTAGGAGGGAATGGCTACACCTTC.

V usage is TRBV10-2 and J usage is TRBJ1-1; a possible D gene is TRBD1 (6 bases). From germline, CDR1 is WSHSY and CDR2 SAAADI. This CDR3 comprises 14 residues. V was clipped by 7 bases and J by 1 base, with 13 bases between them. The CDR3 bases are TGCGCCAGCAAGTCGACAGGTCCGAACACTGAAGCTTTCTTT. Amino acids: CASKSTGPNTEAFF.

The rearrangement uses TRBV6-5 and TRBJ2-7, with D maybe TRBD1 (6 bases). The germline CDR1 and CDR2 sequences are MNHEY and SVGAGI. This CDR3 has 15 amino acids. V was trimmed by 11 bases and J by 5 bases, leaving 25 bases between them. The CDR3 DNA is TGTGCCGCCTCCCTCCACCCGGGACAACTGAACGAGCAGTACTTC. Translated: CAASLHPGQLNEQYF.

The genes are TRBV19 and TRBJ1-1; the match to TRBD1 covers 7 bases. The CDR3 has 15 amino acids. Germline trimming cut 9 bases from V and 7 bases from J; bases unmatched to any gene: 17. Germline assignment: CDR1 LNHDA and CDR2 SQIVND (reference sequence). The CDR3 protein is CASDPTGTNRGEAFF. CDR3 nucleotide sequence: TGTGCCAGCGATCCCACGGGGACGAACAGGGGTGAAGCTTTCTTT. Combining the CDR3 with reference TRBV19 and TRBJ1-1 gives the whole variable domain DGGITQSPKYLFRKEGQNVTLSCEQNLNHDAMYWYRQDPGQGLRLIYYSQIVNDFQKGDIAEGYSVSREKKESFPLTVTSAQKNPTAFYLCASDPTGTNRGEAFFGQGTRLTVV.